The table lists the clone carrying this TCR beta chain with a few counts. Its antigen remains unknown. MiXCR was run by TCRdb on the RT-PCR reads, yielding one entry per CDR3 protein. The sample lists 500,000 to 600,000 distinct CDR3 sequences, approximately 12% occurring once. The data were obtained in a study of response to subunit inactivated influenza vaccine. Study results and limitations: Authors proposed each seasonal influenza vaccination draws in few new T cells.

CDR1 and CDR2 (germline): SGHRS, YFSETQ. V was trimmed by 4 bases and J by 2 bases, leaving 10 bases between them. The length of the CDR3 is 13 residues. Sequenced here: PBMCs from blood, sampled on the day of vaccination. The source of this sequence is a man aged 45-65 years who received an inactivated influenza vaccine. The chain has TRBV5-1 and TRBJ2-7; no clear D. In nucleotides, the CDR3 is TGCGCCAGCAGCCCCGCCCGGGCCTACGAGCAGTACTTC. Residues: CASSPARAYEQYF.